This T cell receptor (beta chain) is drawn from a study of blood T cell repertoires in COVID-19. In the study overall: Donors in the United States, Italy and Spain gave samples during acute or convalescent COVID-19. T cells, B-cell-depleted T cells, or PBMCs provided the cDNA or gDNA that served as material.

The V and J ends lost 6 bases and 4 bases, in that order; junction bases with no gene match: 12. Germline lookup yields CDR1 MDHEN and CDR2 SYDVKM. The CDR3 extends over 15 amino acids. Profiled with immunoSEQ multiplex PCR; TCRdb holds only in-frame clones, not every one. The sample has approximately 93,000 clones, around 87% seen once. Material: peripheral blood. This TCR was sampled from a human donor in a cohort sampled during active COVID-19. The chain employs TRBV28 and TRBJ2-7; 7 nucleotides align to TRBD1. The CDR3 loop is CASSSYRGLGYEQYF. The CDR3 DNA follows: TGTGCCAGCAGCTCATACAGGGGATTGGGATACGAGCAGTACTTC.